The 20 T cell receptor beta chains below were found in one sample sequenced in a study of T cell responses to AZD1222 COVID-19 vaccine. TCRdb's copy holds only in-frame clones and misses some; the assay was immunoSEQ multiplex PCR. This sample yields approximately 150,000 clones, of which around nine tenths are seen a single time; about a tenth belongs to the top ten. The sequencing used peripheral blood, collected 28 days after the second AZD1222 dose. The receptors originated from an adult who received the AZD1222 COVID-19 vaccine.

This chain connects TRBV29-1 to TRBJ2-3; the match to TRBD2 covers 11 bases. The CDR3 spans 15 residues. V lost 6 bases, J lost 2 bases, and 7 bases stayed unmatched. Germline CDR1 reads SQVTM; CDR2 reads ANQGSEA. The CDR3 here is CSVSTSGSLTDTQYF. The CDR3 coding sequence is TGCAGCGTGTCTACTAGCGGGAGTCTCACAGATACGCAGTATTTT.

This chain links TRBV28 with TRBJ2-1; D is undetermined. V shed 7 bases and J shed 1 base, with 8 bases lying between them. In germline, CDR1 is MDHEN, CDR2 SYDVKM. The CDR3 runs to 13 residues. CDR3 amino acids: CASKRRSYNEQFF. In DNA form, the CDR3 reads TGTGCCAGCAAACGGCGGTCCTACAATGAGCAGTTCTTC. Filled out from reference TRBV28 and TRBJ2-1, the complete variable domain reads DVKVTQSSRYLVKRTGEKVFLECVQDMDHENMFWYRQDPGLGLRLIYFSYDVKMKEKGDIPEGYSVSREKKERFSLILESASTNQTSMYLCASKRRSYNEQFFGPGTRLTVL.

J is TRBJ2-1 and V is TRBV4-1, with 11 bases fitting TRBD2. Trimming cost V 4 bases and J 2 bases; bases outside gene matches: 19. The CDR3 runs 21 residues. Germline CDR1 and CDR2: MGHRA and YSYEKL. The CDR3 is CASSLLHAPSGRSLPYNEQFF. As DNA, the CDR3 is TGCGCCAGCAGCCTCCTTCATGCGCCTAGCGGGAGGAGTCTACCCTACAATGAGCAGTTCTTC.

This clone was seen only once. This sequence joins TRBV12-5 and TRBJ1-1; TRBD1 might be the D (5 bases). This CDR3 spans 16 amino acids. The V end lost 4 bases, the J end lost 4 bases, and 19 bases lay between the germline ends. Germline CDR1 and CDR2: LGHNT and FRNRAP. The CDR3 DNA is TGTGCTAGTGGTTCGTGGGACCCGACTGGCCCCACTGAAGCTTTCTTT. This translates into CASGSWDPTGPTEAFF.

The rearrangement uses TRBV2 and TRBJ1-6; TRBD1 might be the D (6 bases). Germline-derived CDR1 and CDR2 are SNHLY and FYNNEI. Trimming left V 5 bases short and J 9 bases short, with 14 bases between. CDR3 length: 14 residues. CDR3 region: CASSNEGGVSPLHF. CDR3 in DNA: TGTGCCAGCAGTAATGAGGGGGGTGTTTCACCCCTCCACTTT.

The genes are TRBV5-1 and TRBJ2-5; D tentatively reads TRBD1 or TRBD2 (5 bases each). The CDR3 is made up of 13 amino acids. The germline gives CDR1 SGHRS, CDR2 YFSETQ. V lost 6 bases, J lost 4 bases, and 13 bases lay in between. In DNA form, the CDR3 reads TGCGCCAGCATCATGGGACCAGGAGAGACCCAGTACTTC. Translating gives CASIMGPGETQYF.

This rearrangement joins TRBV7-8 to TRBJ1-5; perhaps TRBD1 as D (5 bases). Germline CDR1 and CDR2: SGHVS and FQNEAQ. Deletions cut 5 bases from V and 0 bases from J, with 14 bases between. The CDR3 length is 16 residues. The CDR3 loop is CASSPGTRNSNQPQHF. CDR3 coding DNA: TGTGCCAGCAGCCCGGGGACGAGGAATAGCAATCAGCCCCAGCATTTT.

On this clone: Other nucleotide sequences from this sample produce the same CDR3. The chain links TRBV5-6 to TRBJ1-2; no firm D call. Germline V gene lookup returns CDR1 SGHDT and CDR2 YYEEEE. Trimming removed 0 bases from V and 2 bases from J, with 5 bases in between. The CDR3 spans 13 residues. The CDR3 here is CASSLGQNYGYTF. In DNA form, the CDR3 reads TGTGCCAGCAGCTTGGGCCAAAACTATGGCTACACCTTC.

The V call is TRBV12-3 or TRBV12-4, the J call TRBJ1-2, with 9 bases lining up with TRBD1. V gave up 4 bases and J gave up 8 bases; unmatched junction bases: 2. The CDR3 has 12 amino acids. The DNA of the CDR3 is TGTGCCAGCAGTTGGGGACAGGGAGGCTACACCTTC. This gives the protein CASSWGQGGYTF.

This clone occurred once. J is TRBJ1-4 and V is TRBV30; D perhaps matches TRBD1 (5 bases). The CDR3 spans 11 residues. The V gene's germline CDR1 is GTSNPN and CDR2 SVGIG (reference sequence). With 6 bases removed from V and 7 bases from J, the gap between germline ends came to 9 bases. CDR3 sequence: CACRDAEKLFF. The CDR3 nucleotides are TGTGCCTGTAGGGACGCTGAAAAACTGTTTTTT.

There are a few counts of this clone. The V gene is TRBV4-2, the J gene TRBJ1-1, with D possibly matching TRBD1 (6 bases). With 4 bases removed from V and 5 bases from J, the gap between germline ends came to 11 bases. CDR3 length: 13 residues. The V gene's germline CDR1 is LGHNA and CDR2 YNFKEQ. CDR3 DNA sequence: TGTGCCAGCAGCCTCCACAGGGAGACTGAAGCTTTCTTT. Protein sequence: CASSLHRETEAFF.

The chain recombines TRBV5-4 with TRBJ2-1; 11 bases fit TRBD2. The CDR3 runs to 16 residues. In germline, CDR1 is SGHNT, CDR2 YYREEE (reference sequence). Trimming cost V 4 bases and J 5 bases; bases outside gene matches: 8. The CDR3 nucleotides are TGTGCCAGCAGCCCTATAGCGGGAGGGCCCGACAATGAGCAGTTCTTC. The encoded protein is CASSPIAGGPDNEQFF.

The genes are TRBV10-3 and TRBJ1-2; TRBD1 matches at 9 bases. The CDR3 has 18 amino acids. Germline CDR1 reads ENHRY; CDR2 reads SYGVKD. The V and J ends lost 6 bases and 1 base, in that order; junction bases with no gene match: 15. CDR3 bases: TGTGCCATCAGGGAGACCGGGACAGGGATTTCTAATAACTATGGCTACACCTTC. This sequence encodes CAIRETGTGISNNYGYTF.

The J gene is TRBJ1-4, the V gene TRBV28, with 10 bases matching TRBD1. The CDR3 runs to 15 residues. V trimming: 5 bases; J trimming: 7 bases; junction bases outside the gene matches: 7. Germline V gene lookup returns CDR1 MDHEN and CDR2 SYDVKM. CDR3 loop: CASSPGTGEGEKLFF. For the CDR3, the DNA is TGTGCCAGCAGTCCCGGGACAGGGGAGGGTGAAAAACTGTTTTTT.

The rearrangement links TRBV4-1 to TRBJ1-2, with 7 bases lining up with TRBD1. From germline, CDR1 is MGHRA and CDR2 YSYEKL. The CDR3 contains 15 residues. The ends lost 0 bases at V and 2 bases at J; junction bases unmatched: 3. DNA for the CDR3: TGCGCCAGCAGCCAAGATCCGGGACAGAACTATGGCTACACCTTC. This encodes CASSQDPGQNYGYTF.

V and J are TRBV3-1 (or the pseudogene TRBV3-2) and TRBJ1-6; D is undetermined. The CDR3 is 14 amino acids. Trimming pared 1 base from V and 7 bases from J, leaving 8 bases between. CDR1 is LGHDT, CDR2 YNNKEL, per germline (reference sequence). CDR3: CASSQVGENSPLHF. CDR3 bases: TGTGCCAGCAGCCAAGTTGGGGAAAATTCACCCCTCCACTTT.

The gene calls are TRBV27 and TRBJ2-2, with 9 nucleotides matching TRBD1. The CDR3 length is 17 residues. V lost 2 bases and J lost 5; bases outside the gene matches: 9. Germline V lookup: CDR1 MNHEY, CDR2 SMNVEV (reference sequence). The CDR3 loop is CASSLLPGQGVTGELFF. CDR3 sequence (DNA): TGTGCCAGCAGTTTACTACCGGGACAGGGCGTGACCGGGGAGCTGTTTTTT.

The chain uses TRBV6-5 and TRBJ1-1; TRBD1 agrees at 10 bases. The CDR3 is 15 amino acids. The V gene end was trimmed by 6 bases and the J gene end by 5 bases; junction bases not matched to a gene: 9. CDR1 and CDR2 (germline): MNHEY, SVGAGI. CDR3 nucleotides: TGTGCCAGCAGGGGACGGGACAGGGGAAATACTGAAGCTTTCTTT. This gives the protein CASRGRDRGNTEAFF.

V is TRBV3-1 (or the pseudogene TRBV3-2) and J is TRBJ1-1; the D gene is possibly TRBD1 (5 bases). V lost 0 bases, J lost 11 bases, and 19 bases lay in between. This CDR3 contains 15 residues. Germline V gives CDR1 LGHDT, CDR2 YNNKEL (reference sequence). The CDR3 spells CASSQDRGVTGLAFF. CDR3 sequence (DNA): TGTGCCAGCAGCCAAGATCGGGGGGTGACCGGTTTGGCTTTCTTT.

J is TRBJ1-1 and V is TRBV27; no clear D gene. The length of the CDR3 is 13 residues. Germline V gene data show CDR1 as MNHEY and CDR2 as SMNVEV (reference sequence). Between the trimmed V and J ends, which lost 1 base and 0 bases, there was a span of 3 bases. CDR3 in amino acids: CASSLWLNTEAFF. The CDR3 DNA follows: TGTGCCAGCAGTTTATGGTTGAACACTGAAGCTTTCTTT.